This note documents a single T cell receptor beta chain sequence. Its specificity is unknown. This record belongs to a study of T cell responses to AZD1222 COVID-19 vaccine. Across the study: Pooling of second doses given at about 4 or about 12 weeks was done. Study-level results: The study found vaccine-associated CD4 TCRs spanning spike, dominant at 160-218 and 743-854. Reports say nearly half of spike-specific TCRs go after unmutated variant regions.

Libraries were prepared by immunoSEQ multiplex PCR; TCRdb keeps only in-frame clonotypes and omits some of them. The sample records 100,000 to 150,000 clones, over 80% being singletons. V was clipped by 4 bases and J by 0 bases; unmatched bases: 6. The CDR3 is 17 residues long. Per germline, CDR1 SGHTA and CDR2 FQGNSA. The rearrangement uses TRBV7-2 and TRBJ2-3; 11 nucleotides match TRBD2. This material consisted of peripheral blood, taken on day 0 of AZD1222 vaccination. The clonotype originates from an adult in good health. CDR3 nucleotides: TGTGCCAGCAGCTACACCGGGACTAGCGGTAGCACAGATACGCAGTATTTT. This sequence encodes CASSYTGTSGSTDTQYF.